These 21 T cell receptor beta chains share one sample of origin, sequenced in a study of T cells in Graves' hyperthyroidism and ophthalmopathy. Researchers took RNA transcripts and amplified the TCR beta CDR3 regions from them. TCR CDR3 regions were first amplified by RT-PCR with HTBI primers. TCRdb processed the multiplex PCR reads anew with MiXCR; each CDR3 protein has one entry. Seen here are over 500,000 distinct CDR3 sequences, approximately 16% observed once, and the top ten hold 25% to 35%. Sequencing was carried out using blood. These receptors were obtained from a woman in her 30s with Graves' ophthalmopathy.

There are a few counts of this clonotype. This chain joins TRBV2 and TRBJ2-7; 10 bases map to TRBD2. CDR3 length equals 16 residues. CDR1 SNHLY and CDR2 FYNNEI come from the germline V gene. V lost 5 bases to trimming and J lost 2 bases; unmatched junction nucleotides: 9. For the CDR3, the DNA is TGTGCCAGCAGTAAAGAGTTAGCGGGAGGTGCCTACGAGCAGTACTTC. Its translation is CASSKELAGGAYEQYF.

This clonotype was observed at least ten times. This chain connects TRBV27 to TRBJ2-5, with D unresolved. This CDR3 has 14 residues. The V gene's germline CDR1 is MNHEY and CDR2 SMNVEV (reference sequence). Trimming cost V 6 bases and J 1 base, with 12 bases left between them. CDR3 region: CASRGWNSQETQYF. DNA for the CDR3: TGTGCCAGCAGGGGTTGGAATTCCCAAGAGACCCAGTACTTC.

The table lists this clonotype with many counts. The chain is built from TRBV7-3 and TRBJ2-3; weak D call: TRBD2 (6 bases). Germline V gene sequence: CDR1 SGHTA, CDR2 FQGTGA. The CDR3 runs to 13 residues. Trimming shortened V by 5 bases and J by 4 bases, and 10 bases separated the two germline ends. CDR3 DNA: TGTGCCAGCAGCCGGGAGAGAGCAGATACGCAGTATTTT. It encodes CASSRERADTQYF.

V is TRBV20-1 and J is TRBJ1-2; D is possibly TRBD1 (6 bases). The CDR3 loop spans 13 amino acids. Trimming cost V 6 bases and J 8 bases, with 19 bases left between them. CDR1 and CDR2 from the germline V gene are DFQATT and SNEGSKA (reference sequence). CDR3 nucleotides: TGCAGTGCCCCAAGACAGGCCGCGGGAGGCTACACCTTC. Protein sequence: CSAPRQAAGGYTF.

The chain uses TRBV3-1 and TRBJ2-4, with D tentatively TRBD2 (6 bases). The CDR3 totals 19 residues. V was shortened by 5 bases and J by 0 bases, with 23 bases between the two germline ends. Germline CDR1 and CDR2: LGHDT and YNNKEL (reference sequence). CDR3 residues: CASSTLDRWGELAKNIQYF. The CDR3 DNA is TGTGCCAGCAGCACCCTCGACAGATGGGGGGAGTTAGCCAAAAACATTCAGTACTTC.

This clonotype was detected many times. The chain employs TRBV28 and TRBJ1-1, with TRBD1 as a possible D gene (5 bases). V lost 7 bases and J 2 bases, leaving 17 bases between the germline ends. This CDR3 region has 15 residues. Germline V lookup: CDR1 MDHEN, CDR2 SYDVKM. The CDR3 DNA reads TGTGCCAGCAAAACCCAGGGACCGATAAACACTGAAGCTTTCTTT. This gives the protein CASKTQGPINTEAFF.

This clonotype was seen at least ten times. The rearrangement uses TRBV5-6 and TRBJ1-1; 8 positions agree with TRBD1. The CDR3 contains 14 residues. In germline, CDR1 is SGHDT, CDR2 YYEEEE. With 5 bases clipped from V and 1 base from J, the junction kept 4 bases outside the gene matches. The CDR3 nucleotides read TGTGCCAGCAGGAACAGGGGGAGGAACACTGAAGCTTTCTTT. Encoded protein: CASRNRGRNTEAFF.

This clonotype was seen a handful of times. The chain uses TRBV4-1 and TRBJ1-1; the D gene is possibly TRBD1 (5 bases). The length of the CDR3 is 15 residues. The V gene's germline CDR1 is MGHRA and CDR2 YSYEKL. Trimming left V 2 bases short and J 4 bases short, with 14 bases between. The chain's CDR3 is CASSQPPRGSTEAFF. The CDR3 DNA reads as TGCGCCAGCAGCCAACCGCCCCGGGGGAGCACTGAAGCTTTCTTT.

This clonotype came up a few times. The V and J genes are TRBV16 and TRBJ2-7; D is perhaps TRBD2 (5 bases). The CDR3 runs 14 residues. V was cut by 2 bases and J by 2 bases, with 10 bases left in between. Germline CDR1 reads KGHSY; CDR2 reads FQNENV. The CDR3 region is CASSQGGYAYEQYF. The CDR3 DNA sequence: TGTGCCAGCAGCCAAGGAGGTTACGCCTACGAGCAGTACTTC.

This clonotype was found many times. The chain joins TRBV2 to TRBJ1-2, with 7 bases identical to TRBD1. Germline trimming cut 2 bases from V and 1 base from J; bases unmatched to any gene: 1. Germline V gene sequence: CDR1 SNHLY, CDR2 FYNNEI. CDR3 length: 14 residues. The CDR3 nucleotides are TGTGCCAGCAGTGAACAGGGGGGTAACTATGGCTACACCTTC. Residues: CASSEQGGNYGYTF.

This clonotype was seen many times. The chain employs TRBV6-2 or TRBV6-3 and TRBJ2-7, with 7 bases aligning to TRBD1. This CDR3 has 13 residues. The germline gives CDR1 MNHEY, CDR2 SVGEGT. V shed 7 bases and J 0 bases; nucleotides not matched to a gene: 3. The CDR3 nucleotides are TGTGCCAGCAAACAGGGGAACTCCTACGAGCAGTACTTC. Residues: CASKQGNSYEQYF.

This clonotype has at least ten counts. The chain joins TRBV3-1 to TRBJ2-7, with D possibly being TRBD1 or TRBD2 (5 bases each). Germline CDR1 reads LGHDT; CDR2 reads YNNKEL (reference sequence). Trimming took off 0 bases at V and 1 base at J, with 22 bases between the two ends. This CDR3 has 19 residues. The chain's CDR3 is CASSQDSRWGSTASYEQYF. CDR3 nucleotides: TGTGCCAGCAGCCAAGATTCCCGGTGGGGGTCAACGGCTTCCTACGAGCAGTACTTC.

This clonotype has only a few counts. V is TRBV7-9 and J is TRBJ1-1; 7 positions match TRBD1. With 5 bases clipped from V and 10 bases from J, the junction kept 16 bases outside the gene matches. The length of the CDR3 is 15 residues. Germline CDR1 reads SEHNR; CDR2 reads FQNEAQ (reference sequence). Written as DNA, the CDR3 is TGTGCCAGCAGCCCCAGGGGGGCACAGGGAGAAATAGCTTTCTTT. Translating gives CASSPRGAQGEIAFF.

This clonotype came up many times. The chain combines TRBV28 with TRBJ2-7, with D uncertain. V was shortened by 3 bases and J by 3 bases, with 9 bases between the two germline ends. Per germline, CDR1 MDHEN and CDR2 SYDVKM. This CDR3 is built from 13 residues. CDR3 bases: TGTGCCAGCAGTTTGACCGTACACTACGAGCAGTACTTC. Amino acid sequence: CASSLTVHYEQYF.

This clonotype was observed many times. The V and J genes are TRBV27 and TRBJ2-7, with 7 bases lining up with TRBD2. With V trimmed by 2 bases and J by 6 bases, 4 bases remained unmatched. This CDR3 region has 13 residues. In germline, CDR1 is MNHEY, CDR2 SMNVEV (reference sequence). The chain's CDR3 is CASSLAGAVEQYF. The CDR3 DNA reads TGTGCCAGCAGTTTAGCGGGAGCGGTCGAGCAGTACTTC.

This clonotype was picked up many times. CDR3 sequence reads: CASSQAWDRNTGELFF. CDR3 in DNA: TGTGCCAGCAGCCAAGCGTGGGACAGAAACACCGGGGAGCTGTTTTTT. The chain carries TRBV3-1 and TRBJ2-2; 7 bases fit TRBD1. There are 16 residues in the CDR3. Germline loops: CDR1 LGHDT, CDR2 YNNKEL (reference sequence). V lost 1 base and J lost 2; bases outside the gene matches: 4.

This clonotype was observed a handful of times. This chain uses TRBV27 with TRBJ1-4; D is perhaps TRBD1 (6 bases). Trimming cost V 6 bases and J 6 bases, with 14 bases left between them. Germline V gene sequence: CDR1 MNHEY, CDR2 SMNVEV (reference sequence). The CDR3 has 14 amino acids. DNA of the CDR3: TGTGCCAGCAGGCCTACAGGGTCTTATGAAAAACTGTTTTTT. Encoded protein: CASRPTGSYEKLFF.

This chain connects TRBV6-1 to TRBJ2-6, with D perhaps TRBD1 (5 bases). Between the trimmed V and J ends, which lost 7 bases and 1 base, there was a span of 11 bases. The CDR3 contains 15 residues. Germline V CDR1 and CDR2: MNHNS, SASEGT. The CDR3 DNA reads TGTGCCAGCACCGCAGGGTCTTCTGGGGCCAACGTCCTGACTTTC. It yields the protein CASTAGSSGANVLTF.

This clonotype was recorded at least ten times. The chain couples TRBV24-1 to TRBJ1-5; D unresolved. This CDR3 is built from 15 residues. V was clipped by 3 bases and J by 0 bases, with 8 bases between them. Germline V lookup: CDR1 KGHDR, CDR2 SFDVKD. The CDR3 here is CATSDPRDSNQPQHF. Written as DNA, the CDR3 is TGTGCCACCAGTGATCCCCGGGATAGCAATCAGCCCCAGCATTTT.

In this sample, this clonotype turned up many times. The chain combines TRBV2 with TRBJ2-5, with TRBD1 matching 9 bases. The V and J ends lost 5 bases and 3 bases, in that order; junction bases with no gene match: 7. The CDR3 spans 15 residues. Per the germline V gene, CDR1 is SNHLY and CDR2 is FYNNEI. CDR3 residues: CASSLDRGDKETQYF. In nucleotides, the CDR3 is TGTGCCAGCAGTTTGGACAGGGGAGATAAAGAGACCCAGTACTTC.

In its sample, this clonotype was seen a few times. The chain recombines TRBV20-1 with TRBJ2-5; maybe TRBD1 (5 bases). The CDR3 covers 15 residues. Trimming took off 5 bases at V and 0 bases at J, with 16 bases between the two ends. Germline CDR1 and CDR2: DFQATT and SNEGSKA (reference sequence). CDR3 region: CSAGSTRQNQETQYF. The CDR3 coding sequence is TGCAGTGCTGGATCTACAAGACAGAACCAAGAGACCCAGTACTTC.